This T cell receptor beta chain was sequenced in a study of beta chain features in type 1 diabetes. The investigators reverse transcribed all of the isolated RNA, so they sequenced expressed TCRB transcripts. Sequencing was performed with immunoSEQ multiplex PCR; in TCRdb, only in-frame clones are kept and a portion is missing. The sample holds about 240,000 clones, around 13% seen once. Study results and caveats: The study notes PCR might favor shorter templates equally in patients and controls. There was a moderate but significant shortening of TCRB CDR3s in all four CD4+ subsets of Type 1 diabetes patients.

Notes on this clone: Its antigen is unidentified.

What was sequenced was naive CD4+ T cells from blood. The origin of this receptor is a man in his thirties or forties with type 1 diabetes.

CDR3 loop: CATRDPGQVTDTQYF. In DNA, the CDR3 is TGTGCCACTCGCGACCCGGGACAAGTCACAGATACGCAGTATTTT. The chain carries TRBV19 and TRBJ2-3; D perhaps matches TRBD1 (6 bases). The length of the CDR3 is 15 residues. Germline loops: CDR1 LNHDA, CDR2 SQIVND (reference sequence). V was shortened by 10 bases and J by 2 bases, with 19 bases between the two germline ends.